The clone carrying this TCR beta chain was observed a single time. This entry is derived from a study of shared clonotypes between healthy human individuals. Study information: Researchers assigned three CD4 naive, three CD4 memory, two CD8 naive and one CD8 memory plate to each donor.

TCRdb keeps only in-frame clones here, not all; method: immunoSEQ multiplex PCR. Among 780,000 or so clones listed, 55% to 75% were seen once. This CDR3 region has 15 residues. V was cut by 5 bases and J by 4 bases, with 18 bases left in between. Germline-derived CDR1 and CDR2 are SGHRS and YFSETQ. Sequencing was performed on memory CD4+ T cells sorted from blood. Documented subset: CD45RA-negative fraction. The V and J genes are TRBV5-1 and TRBJ1-1; D perhaps matches TRBD1 (6 bases). The receptor's source is a woman in her thirties in good health. The CDR3 DNA reads as TGCGCCAGCAGTTCGGAGAACAGGGCAGGCACTGAAGCTTTCTTT. Translating gives CASSSENRAGTEAFF.